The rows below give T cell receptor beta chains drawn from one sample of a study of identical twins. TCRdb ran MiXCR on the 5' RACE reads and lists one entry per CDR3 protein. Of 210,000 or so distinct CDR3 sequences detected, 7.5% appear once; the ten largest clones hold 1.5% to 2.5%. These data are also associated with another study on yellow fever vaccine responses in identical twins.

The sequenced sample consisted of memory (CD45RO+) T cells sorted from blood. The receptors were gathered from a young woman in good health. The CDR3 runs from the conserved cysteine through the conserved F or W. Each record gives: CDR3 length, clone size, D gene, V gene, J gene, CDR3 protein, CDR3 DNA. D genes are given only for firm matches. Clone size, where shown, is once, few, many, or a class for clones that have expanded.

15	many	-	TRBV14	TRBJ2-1	CASSRGQTAYNEQFF	TGTGCCAGCAGCAGGGGACAAACTGCTTACAATGAGCAGTTCTTC
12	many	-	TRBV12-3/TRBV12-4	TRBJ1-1	CASSFENTEAFF	TGTGCCAGCAGTTTTGAGAACACTGAAGCTTTCTTT
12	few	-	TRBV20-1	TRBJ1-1	CSARTKVNEAFF	TGCAGTGCTAGAACAAAGGTCAATGAAGCTTTCTTT
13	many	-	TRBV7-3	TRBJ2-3	CASSLMSTDTQYF	TGTGCCAGCAGCTTAATGAGCACAGATACGCAGTATTTT
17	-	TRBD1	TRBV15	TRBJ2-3	CATSRDRSPGGQDTQYF	TGTGCCACCAGCAGAGATCGTTCCCCAGGGGGCCAAGATACGCAGTATTTT
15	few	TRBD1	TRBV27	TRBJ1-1	CASRTPGGARTEAFF	TGTGCCAGCAGAACCCCAGGGGGGGCTAGGACTGAAGCTTTCTTT
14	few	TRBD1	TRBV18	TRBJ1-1	CASSRQGGTTEAFF	TGTGCCAGCTCACGACAGGGGGGGACCACTGAAGCTTTCTTT
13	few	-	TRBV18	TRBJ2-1	CASSFDGYNEQFF	TGTGCCAGCTCATTCGACGGATACAATGAGCAGTTCTTC
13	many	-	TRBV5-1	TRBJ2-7	CASSFSGASEQYF	TGCGCCAGCAGCTTTTCAGGGGCATCCGAGCAGTACTTC
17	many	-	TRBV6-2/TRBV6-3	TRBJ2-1	CASSQAPGASRKDEQFF	TGTGCCAGCAGTCAAGCCCCGGGAGCCTCACGGAAGGATGAGCAGTTCTTC
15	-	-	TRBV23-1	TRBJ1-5	CASSQSVKGVQPQHF	TGCGCCAGCAGTCAATCTGTCAAGGGCGTTCAGCCCCAGCATTTT
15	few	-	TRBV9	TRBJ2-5	CASSPEGRRQETQYF	TGTGCCAGCAGCCCCGAAGGGAGGAGGCAAGAGACCCAGTACTTC
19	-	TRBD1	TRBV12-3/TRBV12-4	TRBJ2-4	CAIKPDRGFTNGSKNIQYF	TGTGCCATCAAACCGGACAGGGGATTTACTAATGGGTCCAAAAACATTCAGTACTTC
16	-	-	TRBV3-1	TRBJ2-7	CASSQVLGGSFHEQYF	TGTGCCAGCAGCCAAGTTTTGGGGGGAAGTTTCCACGAGCAGTACTTC
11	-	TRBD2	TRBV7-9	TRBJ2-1	CASSRGEVQFF	TGTGCCAGCAGCCGGGGGGAGGTGCAGTTCTTC
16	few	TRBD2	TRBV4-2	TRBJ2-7	CASSFSGTSGAYEQYF	TGTGCCAGCAGCTTCTCCGGGACTAGCGGGGCCTACGAGCAGTACTTC
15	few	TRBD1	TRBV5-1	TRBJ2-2	CASSLGQGNSGELFF	TGCGCCAGCAGCTTGGGACAGGGCAATTCCGGGGAGCTGTTTTTT
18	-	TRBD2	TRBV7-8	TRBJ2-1	CASSPRGAGASSYNEQFF	TGTGCCAGCAGCCCCCGGGGAGCGGGAGCTTCCTCCTACAATGAGCAGTTCTTC
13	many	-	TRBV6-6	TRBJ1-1	CASTQMGNTEAFF	TGTGCCAGCACCCAGATGGGGAACACTGAAGCTTTCTTT
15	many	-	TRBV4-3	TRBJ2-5	CASSQAYMGSETQYF	TGCGCCAGCAGCCAGGCTTATATGGGGTCGGAGACCCAGTACTTC
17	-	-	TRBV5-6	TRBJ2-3	CASSLTSWRPGTDTQYF	TGTGCCAGCAGCTTGACTAGCTGGAGGCCGGGCACAGATACGCAGTATTTT
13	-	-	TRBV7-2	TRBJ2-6	CASTDTGANVLTF	TGTGCCAGCACGGACACTGGGGCCAACGTCCTGACTTTC
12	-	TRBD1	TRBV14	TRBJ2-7	CASSHSTGPAYF	TGTGCCAGCAGCCATTCGACAGGGCCAGCGTACTTC
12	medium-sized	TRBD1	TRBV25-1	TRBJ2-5	CASGTAQETQYF	TGTGCCAGCGGGACAGCCCAAGAGACCCAGTACTTC
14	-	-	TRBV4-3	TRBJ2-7	CASSQRVQSYEQYF	TGCGCCAGCAGCCAACGTGTTCAGTCTTACGAGCAGTACTTC
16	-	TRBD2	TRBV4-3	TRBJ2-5	CASSQGTSGRKETQYF	TGCGCCAGCAGCCAAGGCACTAGCGGGAGAAAAGAGACCCAGTACTTC
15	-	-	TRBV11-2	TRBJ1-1	CASSLAGSGGTEAFF	TGTGCCAGCAGCTTAGCGGGGTCGGGCGGCACTGAAGCTTTCTTT
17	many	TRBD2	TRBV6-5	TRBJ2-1	CASSYLTSGGPKSEQFF	TGTGCCAGCAGTTACTTAACGTCGGGGGGGCCAAAGTCCGAGCAGTTCTTC
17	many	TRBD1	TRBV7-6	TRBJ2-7	CASSLRDPGTGSYEQYF	TGTGCCAGCAGCTTAAGGGACCCCGGGACAGGGTCCTACGAGCAGTACTTC
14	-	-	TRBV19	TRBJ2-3	CASSIRNGLGTQYF	TGTGCCAGTAGTATACGAAACGGCCTTGGTACGCAGTATTTT
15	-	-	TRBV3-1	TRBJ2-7	CASSQGAGAHYEQYF	TGTGCCAGCAGCCAAGGGGCGGGGGCCCACTACGAGCAGTACTTC
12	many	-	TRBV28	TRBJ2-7	CASSFESDEQYF	TGTGCCAGCAGTTTTGAAAGTGACGAGCAGTACTTC
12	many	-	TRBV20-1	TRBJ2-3	CSARQSTDTQYF	TGCAGTGCTAGACAGAGCACAGATACGCAGTATTTT
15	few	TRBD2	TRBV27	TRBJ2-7	CASSSRTGRVYEQYF	TGTGCCAGCAGTTCCCGCACCGGGAGGGTATACGAGCAGTACTTC
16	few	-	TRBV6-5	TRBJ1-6	CASSYSRDGYNSPLHF	TGTGCCAGCAGTTACTCGCGGGACGGCTATAATTCACCCCTCCACTTT
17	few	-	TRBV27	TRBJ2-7	CASSLSNSLAVSDEQYF	TGTGCCAGCAGTTTATCGAACTCCTTAGCGGTCTCGGACGAGCAGTACTTC
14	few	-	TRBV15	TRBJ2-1	CATSSGPVANEQFF	TGTGCCACCAGCAGTGGCCCCGTTGCCAATGAGCAGTTCTTC
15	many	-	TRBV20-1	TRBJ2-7	CSAENGEDSSYEQYF	TGCAGTGCTGAAAATGGGGAGGACAGCTCCTACGAGCAGTACTTC
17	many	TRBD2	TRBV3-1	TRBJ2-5	CASSQDRAGGPRETQYF	TGTGCCAGCAGCCAAGATCGAGCGGGGGGGCCTCGGGAGACCCAGTACTTC